The next 29 T cell receptor beta chains were all read from a single sample in a study of cytomegalovirus exposure and HLA in healthy donors. The PCR had 60 Vbeta and 13 Jbeta primers. Here immunoSEQ multiplex PCR was the method, and the copy in TCRdb shows in-frame clones only, minus some. In the table there are about 180,000 clones, roughly four fifths of which are singletons. Sample: PBMCs. These receptors came from a woman aged 45-59 years in good health and CMV-seronegative.

The V and J genes are TRBV7-2 and TRBJ2-7; the match to TRBD2 covers 7 bases. Losses at the gene ends were 4 bases for V and 5 bases for J; bases not matched to a gene: 8. CDR3 length equals 14 residues. Germline CDR1 is SGHTA and CDR2 is FQGNSA. Here the CDR3 DNA reads TGTGCCAGCAGCTGGGGACCACGGGGGGACGAGCAGTACTTC. Its translation is CASSWGPRGDEQYF.

The rearrangement uses TRBV7-9 and TRBJ1-4; the match to TRBD1 covers 7 bases. The CDR3 extends over 14 amino acids. Germline V gene lookup returns CDR1 SEHNR and CDR2 FQNEAQ (reference sequence). Trimming at V came to 5 bases and at J to 6 bases, leaving 6 bases not matched to a gene. CDR3 sequence reads: CASSLQGWDEKLFF. CDR3 coding DNA: TGTGCCAGCAGCCTACAGGGGTGGGATGAAAAACTGTTTTTT.

The rearrangement links TRBV19 to TRBJ1-2; D call uncertain. This CDR3 contains 12 residues. From germline, CDR1 is LNHDA and CDR2 SQIVND (reference sequence). V shed 4 bases and J shed 2 bases, with 5 bases lying between them. CDR3 sequence: CASSTLNYGYTF. CDR3 sequence (DNA): TGTGCCAGTAGTACCCTGAACTATGGCTACACCTTC.

The J gene is TRBJ1-2, the V gene TRBV28; no definite D call. CDR1 is MDHEN, CDR2 SYDVKM, per germline. The V end was cut by 2 bases, the J end by 5 bases, with 12 bases between. This CDR3 is built from 14 residues. The CDR3 reads CASSLGGLEYGYTF. CDR3 bases: TGTGCCAGCAGTTTAGGCGGGTTGGAGTATGGCTACACCTTC.

The CDR3 region is CASSPRGNEQYF. Here the CDR3 DNA reads TGTGCCAGCAGCCCCCGGGGGAACGAGCAGTACTTC. J is TRBJ2-7 and V is TRBV11-2; D possibly corresponds to TRBD2 (6 bases). With 5 bases removed from V and 5 bases from J, the gap between germline ends came to 10 bases. The CDR3 is 12 residues long. The germline V gene has CDR1 SGHAT and CDR2 FQNNGV.

V usage is TRBV18 and J usage is TRBJ1-5; perhaps TRBD1 as D (6 bases). CDR1 and CDR2 from the germline V gene are KGHSH and LQKENI. The CDR3 totals 14 residues. Trimming shortened V by 4 bases and J by 0 bases, and 7 bases separated the two germline ends. DNA for the CDR3: TGTGCCAGCTCACGACAGGATAGCAATCAGCCCCAGCATTTT. Its translation: CASSRQDSNQPQHF.

The V gene is TRBV6-6, the J gene TRBJ2-5; D is uncertain. Germline loops: CDR1 MNHNY, CDR2 SVGAGI (reference sequence). The CDR3 runs to 12 residues. V lost 2 bases, J lost 5 bases, and 6 bases lay in between. CDR3 bases: TGTGCCAGCAGTTACCTTCGGGAGACCCAGTACTTC. Protein product: CASSYLRETQYF.

The V call is TRBV28, the J call TRBJ2-2, with TRBD1 identical over 9 bases. The V and J ends lost 7 bases and 5 bases, in that order; junction bases with no gene match: 11. Germline-derived CDR1 and CDR2 are MDHEN and SYDVKM. This CDR3 contains 16 residues. The chain's CDR3 is CASNLPGQGTTGELFF. The DNA for the CDR3 is TGTGCCAGCAATCTTCCGGGACAGGGAACAACCGGGGAGCTGTTTTTT.

This clone showed up just once. This rearrangement joins TRBV18 to TRBJ1-1; possible D gene TRBD1, 5 bases. Deletions cut 0 bases from V and 1 base from J, with 6 bases between. This CDR3 is built from 14 residues. Looked up from germline, CDR1 is KGHSH and CDR2 is LQKENI. The CDR3 DNA is TGTGCCAGCTCACCACCCAGGGCGAACACTGAAGCTTTCTTT. Its protein is CASSPPRANTEAFF.

This chain uses TRBV28 with TRBJ2-7, with 9 bases matching TRBD1. The trim removed 5 bases at V and 6 bases at J, leaving 8 bases unmatched. The length of the CDR3 is 14 residues. Germline-derived CDR1 and CDR2 are MDHEN and SYDVKM. CDR3 sequence: CASSITGGMVEQYF. The DNA of the CDR3 is TGTGCCAGCAGTATAACAGGGGGCATGGTCGAGCAGTACTTC. The variable domain in full, completed from reference TRBV28 and TRBJ2-7, reads DVKVTQSSRYLVKRTGEKVFLECVQDMDHENMFWYRQDPGLGLRLIYFSYDVKMKEKGDIPEGYSVSREKKERFSLILESASTNQTSMYLCASSITGGMVEQYFGPGTRLTVT.

This clone was recorded once. The V call is TRBV7-9, the J call TRBJ1-6; 11 positions agree with TRBD1. The CDR3 runs 16 residues. CDR1 is SEHNR and CDR2 is FQNEAQ in the germline V gene (reference sequence). The V gene end was trimmed by 5 bases and the J gene end by 9 bases; junction bases not matched to a gene: 9. The CDR3 coding sequence is TGTGCCAGCAGCCCCTTAGGACAGGGGGCAAGTTCACCCCTCCACTTT. As protein: CASSPLGQGASSPLHF.

Worth noting for this clone: The junction and the germline gene differ at one end; a read error may be behind it. The chain links TRBV29-1 to TRBJ1-2; the D is unclear. This CDR3 region has 12 residues. Germline CDR1 is SQVTM and CDR2 is ANQGSEA. CDR3 in amino acids: CSVEGSRAGYTF. In DNA, the CDR3 is TGCAGCGTCGAAGGGAGTCGCGCTGGCTACACCTTC.

V usage is TRBV1 and J usage is TRBJ2-5; the tabulated D call, TRBD1, remains unverified against the DNA. The DNA end lines up better with TRBJ2-7; the J call may be wrong. TRBV1 is classified as a pseudogene. This CDR3 is 16 amino acids long. This CDR3 reads CTSSRDHRDRVYEQYF. For the CDR3, the DNA is TGCACCAGCAGCCGCGACCACCGGGACAGGGTGTACGAGCAGTACTTC.

The V call is TRBV10-3, the J call TRBJ1-1, with 10 bases matching TRBD1. Trimming cost V 4 bases and J 0 bases; bases outside gene matches: 5. The CDR3 consists of 16 residues. The germline CDR1 and CDR2 sequences are ENHRY and SYGVKD. CDR3 nucleotide sequence: TGTGCCATCAGTGGACAGGGGGCGAGGATGAACACTGAAGCTTTCTTT. Protein: CAISGQGARMNTEAFF.

V is TRBV2 and J is TRBJ1-2, with a possible D match to TRBD1 (6 bases). The CDR3 covers 12 residues. CDR1 and CDR2 (germline): SNHLY, FYNNEI. Trimming cost V 9 bases and J 5 bases, with 13 bases left between them. CDR3 bases: TGTGCCAGAAGGGGGACAAGTTATGGCTACACCTTC. Translation: CARRGTSYGYTF.

The chain uses TRBV28 and TRBJ2-7; 12 bases are a match to TRBD1. J was trimmed by 6 bases and V by 7 bases; bases with no gene match: 13. There are 16 residues in the CDR3. Germline V gene lookup returns CDR1 MDHEN and CDR2 SYDVKM. The CDR3 DNA follows: TGTGCCAGCACCGGGACCGGGACAGGGGGCCTTGGCGAGCAGTACTTC. It translates to CASTGTGTGGLGEQYF.

The gene calls are TRBV19 and TRBJ2-1, with TRBD2 matching over 10 bases. The V and J ends lost 3 bases and 0 bases, in that order; junction bases with no gene match: 14. Germline V lookup: CDR1 LNHDA, CDR2 SQIVND (reference sequence). This CDR3 comprises 20 residues. The CDR3 is CASSIDSWASGRYSYNEQFF. The CDR3 DNA sequence: TGTGCCAGTAGTATCGATTCGTGGGCTAGCGGGAGATACTCCTACAATGAGCAGTTCTTC.

The chain uses TRBV6-1 and TRBJ1-4, with D perhaps matching TRBD1 (5 bases). Trimming pared 2 bases from V and 7 bases from J, leaving 5 bases between. This CDR3 region has 12 residues. The germline V gene has CDR1 MNHNS and CDR2 SASEGT. DNA for the CDR3: TGTGCCAGCAGTGAAAGGGGTGAAAAACTGTTTTTT. Protein sequence: CASSERGEKLFF.

The chain carries TRBV2 and TRBJ2-7, with a tentative D call TRBD1 (6 bases). The CDR3 runs to 12 residues. V lost 6 bases, J lost 4 bases, and 10 bases lay in between. From germline, CDR1 is SNHLY and CDR2 FYNNEI. CDR3 region: CASSDTGYEQYF. CDR3 in DNA: TGTGCCAGCAGCGATACAGGGTACGAGCAGTACTTC.

V gene TRBV28 combines with J gene TRBJ1-5; possible D gene TRBD1, 6 bases. Germline V gene lookup returns CDR1 MDHEN and CDR2 SYDVKM. CDR3 length: 19 amino acids. The V end was cut by 7 bases, the J end by 0 bases, with 25 bases between. CDR3: CASKGLRGAGPNSNQPQHF. The CDR3 DNA follows: TGTGCCAGCAAAGGTCTTCGGGGGGCGGGCCCCAATAGCAATCAGCCCCAGCATTTT. The whole variable domain, filled in from reference TRBV28 and TRBJ1-5, reads DVKVTQSSRYLVKRTGEKVFLECVQDMDHENMFWYRQDPGLGLRLIYFSYDVKMKEKGDIPEGYSVSREKKERFSLILESASTNQTSMYLCASKGLRGAGPNSNQPQHFGDGTRLSIL.

The rearrangement uses TRBV5-5 and TRBJ1-1; maybe TRBD1 (5 bases). V lost 7 bases and J 7 bases, leaving 8 bases between the germline ends. CDR3 length: 10 residues. Germline CDR1 SGHKS, CDR2 YYEKEE (reference sequence). CDR3 DNA sequence: TGTGCCAGCGCAGGGAATGAAGCTTTCTTT. Encoded protein: CASAGNEAFF. Looking up the rest from reference TRBV5-5 and TRBJ1-1 gives the full variable domain: DAGVTQSPTHLIKTRGQQVTLRCSPISGHKSVSWYQQVLGQGPQFIFQYYEKEERGRGNFPDRFSARQFPNYSSELNVNALLLGDSALYLCASAGNEAFFGQGTRLTVV.

The chain couples TRBV19 to TRBJ2-2; TRBD2 aligns across 7 bases. The junction had 2 bases not matched to a gene; V was cut back by 8 bases and J by 5 bases. Germline V gene data show CDR1 as LNHDA and CDR2 as SQIVND (reference sequence). The CDR3 runs to 12 residues. The CDR3 spells CASRGVTGELFF. The DNA of the CDR3 is TGTGCCAGTCGGGGGGTTACCGGGGAGCTGTTTTTT.

This chain joins TRBV11-2 and TRBJ2-7, with D maybe TRBD1 (6 bases). The length of the CDR3 is 14 residues. Trimming removed 4 bases at V and 7 bases at J, with 17 bases between. Germline loops: CDR1 SGHAT, CDR2 FQNNGV. CDR3 in DNA: TGTGCCAGCAGCTGGGAGTACAGGGTTGGAGAGCAGTACTTC. Protein: CASSWEYRVGEQYF.

The gene calls are TRBV27 and TRBJ1-1; 7 bases are shared with TRBD1. CDR1 is MNHEY and CDR2 is SMNVEV in the germline V gene (reference sequence). J lost 7 bases, V lost 0 bases, and 5 bases had no gene match. This CDR3 has 14 amino acids. CDR3 residues: CASSLSSGQSEAFF. DNA for the CDR3: TGTGCCAGCAGTTTATCGTCGGGACAGAGTGAAGCTTTCTTT.

J is TRBJ2-3 and V is TRBV9, with 9 bases fitting TRBD2. This CDR3 is built from 16 residues. Losses at the gene ends were 1 base for V and 2 bases for J; bases not matched to a gene: 5. Germline CDR1 SGDLS, CDR2 YYNGEE. The CDR3 coding sequence is TGTGCCAGCAGCGTAATGGGGACTAGCTCCACAGATACGCAGTATTTT. Its translation is CASSVMGTSSTDTQYF.

This clone was seen only a few times. The rearrangement uses TRBV5-4 and TRBJ2-2, with 8 bases matching TRBD2. The CDR3 consists of 18 residues. Germline V lookup: CDR1 SGHNT, CDR2 YYREEE (reference sequence). V dropped 3 bases and J dropped 1; count of bases not matched to a gene: 11. The CDR3 sequence: CASSSGTGRGGNTGELFF. The CDR3 DNA reads as TGTGCCAGCAGCTCAGGCACTGGACGGGGGGGGAACACCGGGGAGCTGTTTTTT.

J is TRBJ2-2 and V is TRBV7-9; 8 bases agree with TRBD2. Germline loops: CDR1 SEHNR, CDR2 FQNEAQ (reference sequence). This CDR3 region has 15 residues. The J segment lost 5 bases and the V segment lost 0 bases, leaving 2 bases of the junction unmatched. CDR3 DNA sequence: TGTGCCAGCAGCTTAGCGGCGGGAGGAACCGGGGAGCTGTTTTTT. Encoded protein: CASSLAAGGTGELFF.

The J gene is TRBJ2-5, the V gene TRBV28; 12 nucleotides agree with TRBD2. Germline V gives CDR1 MDHEN, CDR2 SYDVKM. Trimming cost V 3 bases and J 5 bases; bases outside gene matches: 7. CDR3 length: 16 residues. The CDR3: CASSLVTSGGRETQYF. DNA of the CDR3: TGTGCCAGCAGTTTGGTGACTAGCGGGGGCCGGGAGACCCAGTACTTC.

About this clone itself: Other DNA sequences in this specimen translate into the identical CDR3. The chain couples TRBV7-2 to TRBJ1-2; no clear D gene. V shed 4 bases and J shed 0 bases, with 9 bases lying between them. Per germline, CDR1 SGHTA and CDR2 FQGNSA. This CDR3 has 14 residues. The CDR3 here is CASSSLLANYGYTF. The CDR3, as DNA: TGTGCCAGCAGCTCCCTGTTAGCTAACTATGGCTACACCTTC.